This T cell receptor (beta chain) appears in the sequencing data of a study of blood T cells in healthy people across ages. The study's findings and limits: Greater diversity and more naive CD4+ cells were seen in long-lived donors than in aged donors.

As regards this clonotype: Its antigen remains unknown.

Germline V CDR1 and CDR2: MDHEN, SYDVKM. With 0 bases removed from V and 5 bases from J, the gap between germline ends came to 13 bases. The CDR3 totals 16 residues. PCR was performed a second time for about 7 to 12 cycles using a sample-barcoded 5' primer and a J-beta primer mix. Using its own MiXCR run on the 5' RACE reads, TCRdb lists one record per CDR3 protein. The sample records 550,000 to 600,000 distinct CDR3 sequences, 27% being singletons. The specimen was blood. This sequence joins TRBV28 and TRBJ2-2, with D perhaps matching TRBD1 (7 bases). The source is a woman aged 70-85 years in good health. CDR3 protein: CASSLWQGGRTGELFF. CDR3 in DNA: TGTGCCAGCAGTTTATGGCAGGGGGGTAGGACCGGGGAGCTGTTTTTT.